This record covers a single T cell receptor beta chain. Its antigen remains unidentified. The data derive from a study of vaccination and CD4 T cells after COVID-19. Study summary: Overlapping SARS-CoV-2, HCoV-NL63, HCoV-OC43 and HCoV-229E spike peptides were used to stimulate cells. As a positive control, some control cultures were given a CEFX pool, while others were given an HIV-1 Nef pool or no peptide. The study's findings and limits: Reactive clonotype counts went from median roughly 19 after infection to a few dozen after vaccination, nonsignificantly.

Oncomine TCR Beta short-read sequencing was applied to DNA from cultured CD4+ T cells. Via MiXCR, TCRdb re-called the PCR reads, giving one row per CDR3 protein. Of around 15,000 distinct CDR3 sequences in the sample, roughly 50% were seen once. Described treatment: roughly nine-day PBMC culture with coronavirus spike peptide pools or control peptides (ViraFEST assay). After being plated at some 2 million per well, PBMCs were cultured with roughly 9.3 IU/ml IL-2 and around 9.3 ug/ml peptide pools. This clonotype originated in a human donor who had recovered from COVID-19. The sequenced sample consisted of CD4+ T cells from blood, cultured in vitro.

DNA of the CDR3: TGTGCCAGCAGTGCACAGCCGAACACTGAAGCTTTCTTT. It translates to CASSAQPNTEAFF. The chain employs TRBV2 and TRBJ1-1; D remains ambiguous. Germline V CDR1 and CDR2: SNHLY, FYNNEI. The CDR3 has 13 residues. The ends were cut back, 4 bases at V and 1 base at J, with 7 bases in the middle.